This entry features one T cell receptor (beta chain) sequence. From germline, CDR1 is SGHTA and CDR2 FQGNSA. The CDR3 is 13 residues long. The germline V and J ends were trimmed by 4 bases and 4 bases, with 9 bases remaining between them. Measured with immunoSEQ multiplex PCR; TCRdb has only the in-frame clones, and not every one. This repertoire shows about 47,000 clones, roughly 82% found once; its top ten account for 2% to 3%. This sample is drawn from a study of OX40 agonist ivuxolimab in advanced cancers. In the study overall: Those treated in dose escalation had hepatocellular carcinoma, melanoma, renal cell cancer or head and neck cancer.

This TCR derives from an adult with an advanced solid tumor such as melanoma, head and neck, liver or kidney cancer. Sequencing was performed on CD4+ or CD8+ T cells sorted from blood, taken in a trial of the OX40 agonist ivuxolimab. The V gene is TRBV7-2, the J gene TRBJ2-3, with D uncertain. CDR3 sequence: CASSSLGPDTQYF. CDR3 DNA sequence: TGTGCCAGCAGCTCCTTAGGACCAGATACGCAGTATTTT.